Below, 8 T cell receptor beta chains from the same sample are listed, as sequenced in a study of T-cell memory formation after mild COVID-19. From the 5' RACE reads, TCRdb called clonotypes with MiXCR, one entry per CDR3 protein. The repertoire holds 270,000 or so distinct CDR3 sequences, over 15% seen once, with around a fifth in the top ten. The sequenced sample was PBMCs or a T cell subset sorted from them (not recorded which). The receptor set was obtained from a man aged 18 to 30 who had mild COVID-19 (a few samples of this study predate the infection). Cell type and time point are not known.

The J gene is TRBJ2-1, the V gene TRBV12-3 or TRBV12-4, with a weak D call TRBD2 (6 bases). The CDR3 has 13 amino acids. The germline V and J ends were trimmed by 4 bases and 8 bases, with 12 bases remaining between them. The DNA for the CDR3 is TGTGCCAGCAGTTCCCCAGGCGGGGATGAGCAGTTCTTC. This sequence encodes CASSSPGGDEQFF.

This chain connects TRBV7-2 to TRBJ2-1, with 7 bases matching TRBD2. CDR1 SGHTA and CDR2 FQGNSA come from the germline V gene. The CDR3 is 14 amino acids. Germline trimming cut 4 bases from V and 9 bases from J; bases unmatched to any gene: 9. The CDR3 sequence is CASSSSLERGEQFF. CDR3 coding DNA: TGTGCCAGCAGCTCGTCCCTCGAGCGGGGTGAGCAGTTCTTC.

The gene calls are TRBV12-3 or TRBV12-4 and TRBJ2-1; 8 bases agree with TRBD1. The CDR3 sequence is 16 residues long. The J segment lost 2 bases and the V segment lost 6 bases, leaving 9 bases of the junction unmatched. The CDR3 spells CASSPTDRVAYNEQFF. CDR3 coding DNA: TGTGCCAGCAGCCCAACGGACAGGGTAGCCTACAATGAGCAGTTCTTC.

The chain recombines TRBV5-4 with TRBJ1-1; unclear D gene. Germline V gene data show CDR1 as SGHNT and CDR2 as YYREEE (reference sequence). The CDR3 totals 14 residues. Trimming left V 6 bases short and J 1 base short, with 13 bases between. CDR3 DNA: TGTGCCAGCACCAAGTGGGATGGGAACACTGAAGCTTTCTTT. It is translated as CASTKWDGNTEAFF.

The chain is built from TRBV5-1 and TRBJ2-1, with 9 nucleotides matching TRBD1. V shed 5 bases, J shed 3 bases, and the junction held 6 bases outside the gene matches. This CDR3 spans 15 amino acids. Looked up from germline, CDR1 is SGHRS and CDR2 is YFSETQ. The CDR3 protein is CASSGGDRDYNEQFF. The CDR3, as DNA: TGCGCCAGCAGTGGGGGGGACAGGGACTACAATGAGCAGTTCTTC.

CDR3 residues: CASSYAGPRGETQYF. The DNA for the CDR3 is TGTGCCAGCAGTTACGCCGGACCGAGAGGAGAGACCCAGTACTTC. The J gene is TRBJ2-5, the V gene TRBV6-6; no clear D. This CDR3 contains 15 residues. CDR1 MNHNY and CDR2 SVGAGI come from the germline V gene (reference sequence). The V end lost 2 bases, the J end lost 4 bases, and 14 bases lay between the germline ends.

This chain connects TRBV6-5 to TRBJ2-5; D may be TRBD1 (5 bases). The germline V and J ends were trimmed by 6 bases and 1 base, with 9 bases remaining between them. This CDR3 is 13 amino acids long. Germline lookup yields CDR1 MNHEY and CDR2 SVGAGI. Written as DNA, the CDR3 is TGTGCCAGCAGCCAGGGCAGCCAAGAGACCCAGTACTTC. Amino acid sequence: CASSQGSQETQYF.

V gene TRBV11-2 combines with J gene TRBJ1-5, with D perhaps matching TRBD1 (6 bases). The germline V gene encodes CDR1 SGHAT and CDR2 FQNNGV. The CDR3 has 14 amino acids. Trimming left V 3 bases short and J 3 bases short, with 9 bases between. CDR3 amino acids: CASSLGHNNQPQHF. As DNA, the CDR3 is TGTGCCAGCAGCTTGGGACACAACAATCAGCCCCAGCATTTT.